This T cell receptor beta chain stems from a study of long-term antiretroviral therapy in people with HIV. Study background: The oldest samples precede the 2015 immediate-ART recommendation by about a decade.

Study-wide points: Repertoires with HIV possessed tighter CDR3 length spans than those of controls.

With survey level as its setting, the immunoSEQ assay was v3.0. Using immunoSEQ multiplex PCR, the repertoire was profiled, and TCRdb retains in-frame clones only, with some absent. The repertoire holds more than 35,000 clones, with roughly 95% as singletons. CDR1 and CDR2 from the germline V gene are SGHVS and FQNEAQ. V shed 5 bases, J shed 4 bases, and the junction held 9 bases outside the gene matches. The CDR3 extends over 15 amino acids. Note on this clone: What it recognizes is unknown.

Sequences were derived from unsorted PBMCs, sampled 3.7 years after starting antiretroviral therapy. This chain joins TRBV7-8 and TRBJ1-1, with 8 bases aligning to TRBD1. The origin of this receptor is a woman in her forties or fifties with HIV. In DNA form, the CDR3 reads TGTGCCAGCAGCCCACGGACAGGGCTATCCACTGAAGCTTTCTTT. Amino acid sequence: CASSPRTGLSTEAFF.